The clone carrying this T cell receptor beta chain showed up just once. As yet, its antigen is unknown. The sample is drawn from a study of shared clonotypes between healthy human individuals. Study overall: Per donor, CD8 memory used one plate, CD8 naive used two, CD4 memory used three and CD4 naive used three.

Study findings and constraints: In a handful of donors, around 5.5% of naive CD4 clonotypes appeared in common.

The CDR3 loop spans 14 amino acids. Germline V gene data show CDR1 as MNHEY and CDR2 as SMNVEV (reference sequence). Deletions cut 4 bases from V and 9 bases from J, with 16 bases between. The naive CD8 population came from CD45RO-negative cells selected for CCR7, without terminally differentiated effector memory CD45RA+ cells. Libraries were prepared by immunoSEQ multiplex PCR; TCRdb keeps only in-frame clonotypes and omits some of them. Seen here are about 2.1 million clones, 85% to 95% observed once, and the top ten hold more than 1.5%. The J gene is TRBJ2-1, the V gene TRBV27; D unresolved. This clonotype originated in a man younger than 35 in good health. Some clones in this sample may be carry-over from other donors' samples. Sequencing was done on a sample of naive CD8+ T cells from PBMCs. The CDR3 loop reads CASSSSPAPIEQFF. The CDR3 DNA sequence: TGTGCCAGCAGTTCCTCTCCCGCCCCCATTGAGCAGTTCTTC.